This paragraph covers one T cell receptor (beta chain) sequence. The CDR3 spans 15 residues. This sample was taken from a study of shared clonotypes between healthy human individuals. It was at deep level that the assay was run. Measured with immunoSEQ multiplex PCR; TCRdb has only the in-frame clones, and not every one. The sample shows about 600,000 clones, 98% of them seen only once. CD45RO-negative, CCR7-positively selected cells formed the naive CD8 fraction, excluding terminally differentiated effector memory CD45RA+ cells. The chain links TRBV21-1 to TRBJ2-1; TRBD2 is taken as the D call from the table, unchecked against the DNA. TRBV21-1 is recorded as a pseudogene. The material sequenced was naive CD8+ T cells sorted from blood. This TCR was recovered from a man aged 30 to 39 in good health. This CDR3 reads CATQSPAGGPGEQFF. The DNA for the CDR3 is TGTGCCACCCAAAGCCCAGCGGGAGGGCCTGGGGAGCAGTTCTTC.